Below, 13 T cell receptor beta chains from the same sample are listed, as sequenced in a study of blood T cells in healthy people across ages. Alongside a J-beta primer mix, a sample-barcoded 5' primer served in a second PCR lasting about 7 to 11 cycles. A single record per CDR3 protein comes from TCRdb applying MiXCR to the 5' RACE reads. The data contain more than 650,000 distinct CDR3 sequences, around half of them seen just once; the ten biggest clones take up roughly 40%. The sample taken for sequencing was blood. These TCRs come from an elderly man in good health.

The V gene is TRBV12-3 or TRBV12-4, the J gene TRBJ2-1; D ambiguous. The germline V and J ends were trimmed by 7 bases and 0 bases, with 16 bases remaining between them. This CDR3 comprises 16 residues. The chain's CDR3 is CASTLDQGSSYNEQFF. The CDR3 region has the DNA TGTGCCAGCACCCTGGACCAAGGAAGCTCCTACAATGAGCAGTTCTTC.

The V call is TRBV27, the J call TRBJ2-7, with D perhaps assigned TRBD1 or TRBD2 (5 bases each). The V end was cut by 8 bases, the J end by 1 base, with 15 bases between. CDR3 length: 14 amino acids. CDR1 is MNHEY, CDR2 SMNVEV, per germline (reference sequence). The CDR3 reads CASRRDGKSYEQYF. CDR3 DNA sequence: TGTGCCAGCCGCCGGGACGGCAAGTCCTACGAGCAGTACTTC.

Here the CDR3 reads CASSFEGEQFF. CDR3 sequence (DNA): TGCGCCAGCAGCTTCGAGGGGGAGCAGTTCTTC. The chain couples TRBV5-1 to TRBJ2-1; TRBD1 or TRBD2 may be the D gene (5 bases each). The germline V gene encodes CDR1 SGHRS and CDR2 YFSETQ. CDR3 length equals 11 residues. V lost 2 bases to trimming and J lost 10 bases, with 7 bases between them. The whole variable domain, filled in from reference TRBV5-1 and TRBJ2-1, reads KAGVTQTPRYLIKTRGQQVTLSCSPISGHRSVSWYQQTPGQGLQFLFEYFSETQRNKGNFPGRFSGRQFSNSRSEMNVSTLELGDSALYLCASSFEGEQFFGPGTRLTVL.

The V and J genes are TRBV20-1 and TRBJ1-3, with D tentatively TRBD1 (6 bases). Germline CDR1 reads DFQATT; CDR2 reads SNEGSKA (reference sequence). The ends were cut back, 0 bases at V and 1 base at J, with 16 bases in the middle. The CDR3 is 17 amino acids. CDR3 sequence (DNA): TGCAGTGCTAGAGATTTCGCCCCAGGGGCATCTGGAAACACCATATATTTT. Amino acids: CSARDFAPGASGNTIYF.

Note on this clonotype: Compared with germline, one end of the junction differs, possibly owing to a read error. The V call is TRBV7-2, the J call TRBJ2-7, with a tentative D call TRBD1 (6 bases). The CDR3 contains 14 residues. CDR1 is SGHTA, CDR2 FQGNSA, per germline. The CDR3 coding sequence is TGTGCCAGCAGCAAAGCAGGGGAAAGGTACGGGCAGTACTTC. This translates into CASSKAGERYGQYF.

J is TRBJ1-4 and V is TRBV2; 7 nucleotides agree with TRBD1. CDR1 is SNHLY, CDR2 FYNNEI, per germline. After removal of 8 bases from V and 7 bases from J, the junction contained 7 bases not matched to a gene. The CDR3 runs to 13 residues. The CDR3: CASAGGGGEKLFF. CDR3 DNA sequence: TGTGCCAGCGCAGGGGGAGGTGGTGAAAAACTGTTTTTT.

This clonotype was recorded at least ten times. CDR3: CASSLQVTGNSYEQYF. In nucleotides, the CDR3 is TGTGCCAGCAGTTTACAAGTGACAGGGAATTCCTACGAGCAGTACTTC. The rearrangement joins TRBV12-3 or TRBV12-4 to TRBJ2-7, with 7 positions matching TRBD1. V lost 2 bases to trimming and J lost 1 base; unmatched junction nucleotides: 8. This CDR3 is built from 16 residues.

The chain uses TRBV12-3 or TRBV12-4 and TRBJ2-7, with D tentatively TRBD2 (5 bases). Trimming removed 6 bases at V and 1 base at J, with 22 bases between. This CDR3 contains 17 residues. The CDR3 is CASSRGLPGAESYEQYF. CDR3 nucleotide sequence: TGTGCCAGCAGCCGCGGACTGCCCGGAGCGGAGTCCTACGAGCAGTACTTC.

CDR3 sequence reads: CASSPRGGISGANVLTF. The CDR3 DNA sequence: TGTGCCAGCAGCCCCAGGGGGGGCATCTCTGGGGCCAACGTCCTGACTTTC. The chain uses TRBV12-3 or TRBV12-4 and TRBJ2-6, with D tentatively TRBD1 or TRBD2 (7 bases each). CDR3 length: 17 amino acids. With 6 bases removed from V and 0 bases from J, the gap between germline ends came to 15 bases.

This clonotype has only a few counts. The V and J genes are TRBV2 and TRBJ2-5; D is possibly TRBD1 or TRBD2 (5 bases each). The V and J ends lost 4 bases and 2 bases respectively, with 11 bases between them. CDR1 and CDR2 (germline): SNHLY, FYNNEI. This CDR3 is built from 14 residues. CDR3 region: CASSAAGTQETQYF. As DNA, the CDR3 is TGTGCCAGCAGTGCGGCCGGGACGCAAGAGACCCAGTACTTC.

CDR3 in amino acids: CSAREAEQFF. The DNA of the CDR3 is TGCAGCGCTCGCGAGGCTGAGCAGTTCTTC. The rearrangement uses TRBV29-1 and TRBJ2-1, with no clear D. Germline V lookup: CDR1 SQVTM, CDR2 ANQGSEA. CDR3 length equals 10 residues. V lost 7 bases, J lost 9 bases, and 10 bases lay in between.

V is TRBV5-1 and J is TRBJ2-6; D possibly corresponds to TRBD1 (6 bases). Between the trimmed V and J ends, which lost 3 bases and 0 bases, there was a span of 10 bases. The CDR3 contains 16 residues. Germline-derived CDR1 and CDR2 are SGHRS and YFSETQ. The CDR3 coding sequence is TGCGCCAGCAGCTGGACAGCAAGCTCTGGGGCCAACGTCCTGACTTTC. As protein: CASSWTASSGANVLTF.

This clonotype was counted between two and nine times. The CDR3 DNA reads as TGTGCCAGCAGCCGGGAAGTTGGGGGGTTTCCCCAGACCCAGTACTTC. This codes for CASSREVGGFPQTQYF. This sequence joins TRBV7-2 and TRBJ2-5, with a tentative D call TRBD2 (6 bases). Trimming took off 5 bases at V and 6 bases at J, with 22 bases between the two ends. This CDR3 spans 16 amino acids. CDR1 SGHTA and CDR2 FQGNSA come from the germline V gene.